This T cell receptor (beta chain) came from a study of Graves' ophthalmopathy and Graves' hyperthyroidism. TCR beta CDR3 regions were amplified from RNA transcripts. Scientists carried out first-round RT-PCR using HTBI primers and then a second-round multiplex PCR. TCRdb fed the multiplex PCR reads into MiXCR, producing one record per CDR3 protein. The sample contains about 400,000 distinct CDR3 sequences, approximately 15% of which appear only once. This clonotype was recorded at least ten times. Its antigen is as yet unknown. CDR1 and CDR2 (germline): SGHTA, FQGNSA. The CDR3 consists of 14 residues. Trimming cost V 3 bases and J 4 bases, with 12 bases left between them. Points from the study as a whole: The model's ophthalmopathy progression predictions had less than 71% sensitivity and just under 75% specificity.

This receptor was obtained from a woman aged 18-29 years with stable Graves' hyperthyroidism. The sequencing sample was made of peripheral blood. The chain combines TRBV7-2 with TRBJ1-1; the D is unclear. CDR3 sequence: CASSFSFYGTEAFF. CDR3 bases: TGTGCCAGCAGCTTCTCTTTTTACGGCACTGAAGCTTTCTTT.